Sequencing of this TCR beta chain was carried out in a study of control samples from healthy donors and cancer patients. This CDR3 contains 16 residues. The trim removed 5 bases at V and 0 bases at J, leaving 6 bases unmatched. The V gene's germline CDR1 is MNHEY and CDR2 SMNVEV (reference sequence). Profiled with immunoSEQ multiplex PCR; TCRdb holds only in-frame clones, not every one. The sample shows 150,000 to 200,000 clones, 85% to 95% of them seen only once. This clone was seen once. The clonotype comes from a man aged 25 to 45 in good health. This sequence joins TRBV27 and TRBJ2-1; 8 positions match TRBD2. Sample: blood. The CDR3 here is CASSPGLAGSYNEQFF. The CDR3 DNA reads TGTGCCAGCAGTCCCGGACTAGCTGGCTCCTACAATGAGCAGTTCTTC.